This TCR beta chain was retrieved from a study of cytotoxic CD8 clonotypes in ibrutinib-treated CLL. Study as a whole: In all, about a dozen patients were relapsed/refractory, approximately 16 were treatment-naive and 17 to 18 were IGHV unmutated.

With V trimmed by 8 bases and J by 7 bases, 16 bases remained unmatched. This CDR3 is built from 17 residues. Germline CDR1 and CDR2: SEHNR and FQNEAQ (reference sequence). Targeted sequencing depth ranged from 1 in 200,000 to 1 in 1 million T cells. Profiling relied on immunoSEQ multiplex PCR, and the TCRdb table lists in-frame clones only, not all of them. The data contain 100,000 to 150,000 clones, approximately 85% of them singletons. Study observations and caveats: Treatment saw public clonotypes, which were uncommon, either contract or stay stable. Sampling times, which were not matched between the groups, differed between sustained-remission patients and progressing patients.

With respect to this clone: Its target is unknown.

J is TRBJ1-4 and V is TRBV7-9; 10 bases are shared with TRBD1. The source was PBMCs, collected after 24 months of ibrutinib treatment. The sequence was collected from a human donor with chronic lymphocytic leukemia. The DNA of the CDR3 is TGTGCCAGCGGTCCGGACAGGGGGACCAGTTCTCCTGAAAAACTGTTTTTT. Its protein is CASGPDRGTSSPEKLFF.